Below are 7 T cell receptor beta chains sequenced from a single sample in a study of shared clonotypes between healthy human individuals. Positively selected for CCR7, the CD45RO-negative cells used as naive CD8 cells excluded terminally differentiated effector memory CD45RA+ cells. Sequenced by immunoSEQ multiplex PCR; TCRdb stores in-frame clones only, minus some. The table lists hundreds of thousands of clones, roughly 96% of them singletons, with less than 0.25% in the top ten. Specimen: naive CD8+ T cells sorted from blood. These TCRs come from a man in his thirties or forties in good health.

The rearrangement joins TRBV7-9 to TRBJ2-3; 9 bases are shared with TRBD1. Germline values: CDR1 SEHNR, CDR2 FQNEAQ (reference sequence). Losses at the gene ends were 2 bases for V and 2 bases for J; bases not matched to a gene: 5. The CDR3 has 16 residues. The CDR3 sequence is CASSLFRDRVTDTQYF. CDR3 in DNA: TGTGCCAGCAGCTTATTTAGGGACAGGGTCACAGATACGCAGTATTTT. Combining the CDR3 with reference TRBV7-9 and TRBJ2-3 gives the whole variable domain DTGVSQNPRHKITKRGQNVTFRCDPISEHNRLYWYRQTLGQGPEFLTYFQNEAQLEKSRLLSDRFSAERPKGSFSTLEIQRTEQGDSAMYLCASSLFRDRVTDTQYFGPGTRLTVL.

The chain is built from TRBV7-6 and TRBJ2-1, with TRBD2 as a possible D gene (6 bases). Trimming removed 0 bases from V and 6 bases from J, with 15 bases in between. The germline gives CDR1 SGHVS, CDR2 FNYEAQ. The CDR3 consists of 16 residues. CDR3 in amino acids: CASSLAWGEEGNEQFF. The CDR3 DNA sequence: TGTGCCAGCAGCTTAGCGTGGGGGGAAGAAGGCAATGAGCAGTTCTTC.

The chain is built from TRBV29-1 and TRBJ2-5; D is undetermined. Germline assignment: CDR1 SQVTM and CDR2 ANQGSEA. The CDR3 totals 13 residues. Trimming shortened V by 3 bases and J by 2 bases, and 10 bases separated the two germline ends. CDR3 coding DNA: TGCAGCGTTGAGTTTGTAGAGCAAGAGACCCAGTACTTC. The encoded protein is CSVEFVEQETQYF.

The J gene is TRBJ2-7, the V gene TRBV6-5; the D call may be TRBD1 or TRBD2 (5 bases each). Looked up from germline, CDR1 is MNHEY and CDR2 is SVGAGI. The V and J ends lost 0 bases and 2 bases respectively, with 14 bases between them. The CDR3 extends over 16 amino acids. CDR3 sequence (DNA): TGTGCCAGCAGTTACTCCGGGACGTATAAAACCTACGAGCAGTACTTC. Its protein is CASSYSGTYKTYEQYF.

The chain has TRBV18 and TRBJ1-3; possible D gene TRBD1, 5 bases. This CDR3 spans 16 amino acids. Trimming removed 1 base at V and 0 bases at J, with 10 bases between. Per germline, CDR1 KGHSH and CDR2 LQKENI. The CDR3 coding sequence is TGTGCCAGCTCACCACGGGACTATAGCTCTGGAAACACCATATATTTT. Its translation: CASSPRDYSSGNTIYF.

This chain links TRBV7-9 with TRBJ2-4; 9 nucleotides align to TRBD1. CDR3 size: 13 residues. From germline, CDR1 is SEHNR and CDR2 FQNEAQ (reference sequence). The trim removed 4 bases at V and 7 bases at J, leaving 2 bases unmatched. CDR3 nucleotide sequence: TGTGCCAGCAGCTCCGACAGGGGGAACATTCAGTACTTC. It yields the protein CASSSDRGNIQYF.

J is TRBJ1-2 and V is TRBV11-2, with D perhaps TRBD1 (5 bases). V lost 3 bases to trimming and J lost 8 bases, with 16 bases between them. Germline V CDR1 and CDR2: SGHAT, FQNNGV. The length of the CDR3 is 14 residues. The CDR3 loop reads CASSLQGGSYGYTF. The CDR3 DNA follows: TGTGCCAGCAGCTTGCAGGGAGGGTCGTACGGCTACACCTTC.